The clone carrying this TCR beta chain was counted only a few times. Its target is unknown. This sample was taken from a study of T cell repertoires in cytomegalovirus infection. Across the whole study: The public TCR beta signatures pointed to both CMV infection and matching HLA type. Study-wide results and limits: Identification of carriers of CMV plus the relevant HLA was achieved through cumulative public TCR beta family frequency.

TCRdb fed the reads into MiXCR, producing one record per CDR3 protein. The sample has around 77,000 distinct CDR3 sequences; roughly 22% are singletons. The origin of this receptor is a human donor in good health (CMV status not recorded). Some clones in this sample may be carry-over from other donors' samples. Sequenced here: CD8+ T cells from cultured PBMCs, sampled from culture after CMV antigen stimulation.

The CDR3 nucleotides are TGTGCCAGCAGCCCCCCAGGGGAGCGAAGGTACGAGCAGTACTTC. This encodes CASSPPGERRYEQYF. The chain combines TRBV7-9 with TRBJ2-7, with D tentatively TRBD1 (6 bases). CDR1 and CDR2 (germline): SEHNR, FQNEAQ (reference sequence). Trimming cost V 5 bases and J 4 bases, with 18 bases left between them. The CDR3 is 15 amino acids.